Shown below are 13 T cell receptor beta chains from a single sample sequenced in a study of blood T cell repertoires in COVID-19. Generated by immunoSEQ multiplex PCR, the TCRdb table keeps only in-frame clones and is missing some. The sample includes 39,000 or so clones, 70% to 90% seen only once; the top ten take about a tenth. Sequencing input: peripheral blood. All receptors come from a man aged 55 to 69 in a cohort sampled during active COVID-19.

The V call is TRBV6-5, the J call TRBJ1-1, with 7 bases lining up with TRBD1. This CDR3 contains 13 residues. Germline V gene sequence: CDR1 MNHEY, CDR2 SVGAGI. With 4 bases clipped from V and 5 bases from J, the junction kept 4 bases outside the gene matches. The CDR3 DNA is TGTGCCAGCAGTTTCGGCAGGGGGACTGAAGCTTTCTTT. Residues: CASSFGRGTEAFF.

The chain couples TRBV14 to TRBJ1-2; D gene ambiguous. Germline CDR1 reads SGHDN; CDR2 reads FVKESK. The CDR3 loop spans 15 amino acids. V dropped 4 bases and J dropped 2 bases, with 14 bases sitting between them. The CDR3 nucleotides are TGTGCCAGCAGCCCTCTCGGTCCTATGAACTATGGCTACACCTTC. This sequence encodes CASSPLGPMNYGYTF.

The chain carries TRBV29-1 and TRBJ1-1; a weak D match, TRBD1 (6 bases). V was cut by 7 bases and J by 0 bases, with 12 bases left in between. CDR1 is SQVTM and CDR2 is ANQGSEA in the germline V gene. The CDR3 loop spans 13 amino acids. The CDR3 sequence: CSGYRALNTEAFF. The CDR3 bases are TGCAGCGGGTACAGGGCCTTGAACACTGAAGCTTTCTTT. The entire variable domain, with the rest obtained from reference TRBV29-1 and TRBJ1-1, is as follows: SAVISQKPSRDICQRGTSLTIQCQVDSQVTMMFWYRQQPGQSLTLIATANQGSEATYESGFVIDKFPISRPNLTFSTLTVSNMSPEDSSIYLCSGYRALNTEAFFGQGTRLTVV.

CDR3 coding DNA: TGCGCCAGCAGACCACCGGGACTACCGAACACCGGGGAGCTGTTTTTT. This codes for CASRPPGLPNTGELFF. The chain combines TRBV5-1 with TRBJ2-2, with 7 positions matching TRBD2. CDR3 length: 16 residues. CDR1 and CDR2 from the germline V gene are SGHRS and YFSETQ. V dropped 5 bases and J dropped 0; count of bases not matched to a gene: 7.

The V call is TRBV5-4, the J call TRBJ2-1; 11 bases map to TRBD2. This CDR3 comprises 16 residues. Germline V lookup: CDR1 SGHNT, CDR2 YYREEE (reference sequence). Losses at the gene ends were 3 bases for V and 5 bases for J; bases not matched to a gene: 7. CDR3: CASSSGTSGLNNEQFF. The CDR3 DNA follows: TGTGCCAGCAGCTCAGGGACTAGCGGCCTGAACAATGAGCAGTTCTTC. The full variable domain, with the rest looked up from reference TRBV5-4 and TRBJ2-1, is ETGVTQSPTHLIKTRGQQVTLRCSSQSGHNTVSWYQQALGQGPQFIFQYYREEENGRGNFPPRFSGLQFPNYSSELNVNALELDDSALYLCASSSGTSGLNNEQFFGPGTRLTVL.

This clone came up a few times. The chain has TRBV28 and TRBJ1-2, with D perhaps matching TRBD1 (5 bases). V lost 6 bases and J lost 4, with 12 bases in between. This CDR3 has 13 residues. Germline CDR1 reads MDHEN; CDR2 reads SYDVKM. CDR3 loop: CASRRQSSYGYTF. DNA for the CDR3: TGTGCCAGCAGAAGACAGAGTTCCTATGGCTACACCTTC.

This clone has more than one count but fewer than ten. The genes are TRBV3-1 (or the pseudogene TRBV3-2) and TRBJ1-5; D is ambiguous. Germline V CDR1 and CDR2: LGHDT, YNNKEL (reference sequence). V lost 1 base to trimming and J lost 1 base, with 5 bases between them. This CDR3 has 14 amino acids. The CDR3 DNA reads TGTGCCAGCAGCCAAGTAGTAAGCAATCAGCCCCAGCATTTT. Protein sequence: CASSQVVSNQPQHF.

The count of this clone is one. The chain is built from TRBV5-1 and TRBJ2-3, with 9 positions matching TRBD1. Germline V gene sequence: CDR1 SGHRS, CDR2 YFSETQ. The CDR3 consists of 16 residues. J was trimmed by 3 bases and V by 0 bases; bases with no gene match: 5. DNA for the CDR3: TGCGCCAGCAGCTTGGGGGACAGGGCGGGGACAGATACGCAGTATTTT. Its translation is CASSLGDRAGTDTQYF. Based on the CDR3 plus reference TRBV5-1 and TRBJ2-3, the full variable domain is KAGVTQTPRYLIKTRGQQVTLSCSPISGHRSVSWYQQTPGQGLQFLFEYFSETQRNKGNFPGRFSGRQFSNSRSEMNVSTLELGDSALYLCASSLGDRAGTDTQYFGPGTRLTVL.

This clone was counted once. The V and J genes are TRBV5-1 and TRBJ1-3, with D possibly matching TRBD1 (6 bases). This CDR3 comprises 15 residues. From germline, CDR1 is SGHRS and CDR2 YFSETQ. Trimming shortened V by 5 bases and J by 0 bases, and 12 bases separated the two germline ends. CDR3 coding DNA: TGCGCCAGCAGTTTTACACAGGGCTCTGGAAACACCATATATTTT. Its translation is CASSFTQGSGNTIYF.

The rearrangement links TRBV27 to TRBJ2-7; a possible D gene is TRBD1 (5 bases). The CDR3 covers 11 residues. The germline V and J ends were trimmed by 7 bases and 12 bases, with 16 bases remaining between them. Germline lookup yields CDR1 MNHEY and CDR2 SMNVEV (reference sequence). The CDR3 DNA sequence: TGTGCCAGCACCCAGGGTTTCAAGCGGTACTTC. Translated, it gives CASTQGFKRYF.

The chain recombines TRBV6-6 with TRBJ2-1; 7 bases are shared with TRBD2. In germline, CDR1 is MNHNY, CDR2 SVGAGI (reference sequence). With V trimmed by 9 bases and J by 7 bases, 6 bases remained unmatched. The CDR3 length is 12 residues. Here the CDR3 reads CASKSGNNEQFF. DNA of the CDR3: TGTGCCAGTAAAAGCGGGAATAATGAGCAGTTCTTC.

This clone showed up just once. The CDR3 reads CASSSGEGTEAFF. The CDR3 DNA is TGTGCCAGCAGTTCCGGGGAGGGCACTGAAGCTTTCTTT. The rearrangement links TRBV28 to TRBJ1-1, with no clear D. The V end was cut by 4 bases, the J end by 4 bases, with 10 bases between. There are 13 residues in the CDR3. Germline CDR1 is MDHEN and CDR2 is SYDVKM.

The CDR3 here is CASSFQLTSYEQYF. CDR3 in DNA: TGTGCCAGCAGCTTTCAACTAACCTCCTACGAGCAGTACTTC. The chain has TRBV7-2 and TRBJ2-7, with unresolved D. CDR1 is SGHTA, CDR2 FQGNSA, per germline. V shed 3 bases and J shed 0 bases, with 9 bases lying between them. The CDR3 spans 14 residues.